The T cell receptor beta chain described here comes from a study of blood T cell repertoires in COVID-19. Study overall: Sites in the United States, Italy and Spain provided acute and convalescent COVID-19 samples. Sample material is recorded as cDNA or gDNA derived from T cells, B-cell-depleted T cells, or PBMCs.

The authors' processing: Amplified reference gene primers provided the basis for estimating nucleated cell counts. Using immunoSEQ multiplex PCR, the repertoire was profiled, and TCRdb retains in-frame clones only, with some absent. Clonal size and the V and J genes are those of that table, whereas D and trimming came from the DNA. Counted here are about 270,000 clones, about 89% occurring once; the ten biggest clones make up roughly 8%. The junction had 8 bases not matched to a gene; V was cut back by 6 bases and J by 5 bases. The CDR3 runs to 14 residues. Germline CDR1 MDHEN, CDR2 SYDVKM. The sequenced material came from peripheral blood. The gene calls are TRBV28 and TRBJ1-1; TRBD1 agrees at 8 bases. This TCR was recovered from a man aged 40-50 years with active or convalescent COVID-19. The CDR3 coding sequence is TGTGCCAGCAGCACCGACAGGGGACGGACTGAAGCTTTCTTT. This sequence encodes CASSTDRGRTEAFF.